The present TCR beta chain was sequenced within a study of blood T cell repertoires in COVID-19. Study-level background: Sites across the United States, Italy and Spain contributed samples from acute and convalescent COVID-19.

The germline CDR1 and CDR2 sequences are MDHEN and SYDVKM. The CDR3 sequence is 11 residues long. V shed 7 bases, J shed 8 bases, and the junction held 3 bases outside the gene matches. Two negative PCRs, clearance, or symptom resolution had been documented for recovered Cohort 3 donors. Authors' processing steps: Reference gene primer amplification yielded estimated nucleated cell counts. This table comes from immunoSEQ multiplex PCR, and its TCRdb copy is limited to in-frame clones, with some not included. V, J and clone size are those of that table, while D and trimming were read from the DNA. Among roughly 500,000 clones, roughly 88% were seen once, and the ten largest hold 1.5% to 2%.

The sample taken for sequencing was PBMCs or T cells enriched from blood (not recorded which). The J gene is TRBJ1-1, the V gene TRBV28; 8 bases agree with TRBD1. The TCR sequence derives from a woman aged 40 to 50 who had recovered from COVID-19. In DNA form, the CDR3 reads TGTGCCAGCACAACAGGGGGGGAAGCTTTCTTT. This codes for CASTTGGEAFF.